This TCR beta chain derives from a study of T cell responses to AZD1222 COVID-19 vaccine (dated by TCRdb to the early 2020s). Notes on the research overall: TCR sequencing covered roughly 230 trial participants: 207 given two doses of AZD1222 and about 26 given two doses of MenACWY control vaccine. Trial participants were enrolled by age into 18-55, 56-69 and 70-plus year subgroups, with roughly 160, 29 and 62 TCR-sequenced participants respectively.

The time point label, as the study defines it: about 28 days (+/-7) after the second vaccine dose. The sample's treatment or condition label, decoded: meningococcal conjugate vaccine given as trial control. Vaccinee samples came from UK trials COV001 and COV002, including a single-blind randomized controlled phase 2/3 trial of AZD1222 (ChAdOx1 nCoV-19) in healthy adults. For TCRbeta chain sequencing, PBMC samples were collected from trial participants at day 0 and at day 28 after the second dose. The CDR3 regions of human TCRbeta chains were analyzed by immunosequencing. The authors' analysis ran thus. Repertoire TCRs were matched against a reference library of SARS-CoV-2-specific TCRs generated with the MIRA antigen-specificity platform. Breadth was defined as the fraction of unique TCRs that were SARS-CoV-2-associated. Depth was defined as the fraction of total T cells that were SARS-CoV-2-associated. Using the MIRA data, each spike-specific TCR was assigned both to the spike region to which the TCR was reactive and to a CD4 or CD8 class. Log10-transformed breadth and depth values were compared by one-way ANOVA with Sidak's multiple comparisons tests. Entries here come from immuneACCESS through TCRdb and include only in-frame sequences with V and J called. Some clones fail to appear in such tables; in the studies checked, an unresolved V gene covers under half of the shortfall, and the cause of the remainder is unknown. V, J and clone size are taken as reported in that table, and D and trimming were inferred from the DNA itself. Counted in this sample were some 150,000 clones; just under 90% of them appeared once. The ten biggest clones cover roughly 4% of the sample.

Trimming costs V 5 bases and J 3 bases, and their ends lie 14 bases apart. Counted from cysteine to phenylalanine, this CDR3 has 14 amino acids. This entry keeps only the CDR3 DNA: 42 bases, framed from base 1. CDR1 and CDR2 (MNHEY, SMNVEV) derive from the germline V gene (reference sequence). A note on this clone: It lacks a known antigen. Base qualities are not at hand, and no much larger clone is one base apart.

Study-level results and caveats: The 56-69-year group was small, and its depth increase did not reach significance, likely because of low power. Only a handful of AZD1222 recipients were SARS-CoV-2 seropositive at baseline, limiting conclusions about previously exposed vaccinees. Because no samples from the day 14 peak response were available, repertoires could be characterized only after the peak T cell response. Most participants were white British and females outnumbered males, and the authors suggested that clonal diversity may have been underestimated. A significant rise in spike-specific TCR breadth and depth was observed after two AZD1222 doses relative to day 0 and relative to MenACWY recipients. Vaccine-associated CD4 TCRs spanned the whole spike protein, with dominant responses in regions 160-218 and 743-854. Epitopes outside the regions mutated in the B.1.351 and B.1.1.7 variants were reportedly recognized by nearly half of the unique spike-specific TCRs.

The chain joins TRBV27 to TRBJ2-7; the D gene cannot be named for sure. The clonotype originates from an adult who received the MenACWY meningococcal vaccine as a control. The sequencing here drew on peripheral blood, taken 28 days after the second dose of the MenACWY control vaccine. This receptor has the CDR3 CASSPIYGNYEQYF. The nucleotide sequence is TGTGCCAGCAGTCCAATTTATGGAAACTACGAGCAGTACTTC.